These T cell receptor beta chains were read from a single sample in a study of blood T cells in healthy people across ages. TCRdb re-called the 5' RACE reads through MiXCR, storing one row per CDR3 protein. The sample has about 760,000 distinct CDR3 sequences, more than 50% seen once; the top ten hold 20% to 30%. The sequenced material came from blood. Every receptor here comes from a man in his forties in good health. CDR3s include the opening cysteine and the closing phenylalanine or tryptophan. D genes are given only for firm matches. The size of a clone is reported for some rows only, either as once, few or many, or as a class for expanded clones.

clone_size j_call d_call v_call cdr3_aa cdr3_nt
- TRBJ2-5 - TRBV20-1 CSASHQETQYF TGCAGTGCCAGCCATCAAGAGACCCAGTACTTC
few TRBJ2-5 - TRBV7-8 CASSLGLRKETQYF TGTGCCAGCAGCTTAGGTCTACGAAAAGAGACCCAGTACTTC
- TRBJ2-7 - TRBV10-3 CAISGQAPGYEQYF TGTGCCATCAGTGGGCAGGCCCCGGGTTACGAGCAGTACTTC
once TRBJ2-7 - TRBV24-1 CATSGETEQYF TGTGCCACCAGTGGGGAGACCGAGCAGTACTTC
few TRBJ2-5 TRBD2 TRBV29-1 CSVEGYGGVQYF TGCAGCGTTGAAGGGTATGGGGGGGTGCAGTACTTC
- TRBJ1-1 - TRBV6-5 CASSQGWRNTEAFF TGTGCCAGCAGCCAAGGATGGAGGAACACTGAAGCTTTCTTT
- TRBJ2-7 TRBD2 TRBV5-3 CASNQDRLAGVSEQYF TGTGCCAGCAACCAAGATCGGCTAGCGGGAGTGAGCGAGCAGTACTTC
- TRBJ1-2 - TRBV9 CASSESPGPNYGYTF TGTGCCAGCAGCGAATCCCCAGGACCTAACTATGGCTACACCTTC
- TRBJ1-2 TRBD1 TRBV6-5 CASSYGLPQGAVYGYTF TGTGCCAGCAGTTACGGTCTTCCCCAGGGGGCTGTTTATGGCTACACCTTC
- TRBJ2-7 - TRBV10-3 CAISPGTSYEQYF TGTGCCATCAGCCCCGGGACATCTTACGAGCAGTACTTC
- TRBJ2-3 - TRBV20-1 CSARGHSTDTQYF TGCAGTGCTAGAGGGCACAGCACAGATACGCAGTATTTT
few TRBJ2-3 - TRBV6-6 CASSYVFDTQYF TGTGCCAGCAGTTACGTTTTTGATACGCAGTATTTT
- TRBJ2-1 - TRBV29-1 CSVPEWGDDEQFF TGCAGCGTCCCCGAATGGGGGGACGATGAGCAGTTCTTC
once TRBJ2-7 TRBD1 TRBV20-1 CSAPQGQGPYEQYF TGCAGTGCCCCCCAAGGACAGGGTCCCTACGAGCAGTACTTC
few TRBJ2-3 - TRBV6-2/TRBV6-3 CASSYSGLTDTQYF TGTGCCAGCAGTTACTCCGGTCTCACAGATACGCAGTATTTT
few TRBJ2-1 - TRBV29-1 CSGCPEDKYNEQFF TGCAGCGGCTGTCCGGAGGACAAATACAATGAGCAGTTCTTC
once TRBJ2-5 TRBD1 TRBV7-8 CASSLEGRGQVQYF TGTGCCAGCAGCTTAGAGGGCAGGGGGCAGGTGCAGTACTTC
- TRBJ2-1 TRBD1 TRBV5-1 CASSLEPGTGDSEQFF TGCGCCAGCAGCTTGGAACCCGGGACAGGGGACTCTGAGCAGTTCTTC
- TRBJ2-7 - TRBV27 CASSFGRAGAYEQYF TGTGCCAGCAGTTTTGGGCGGGCAGGGGCCTACGAGCAGTACTTC
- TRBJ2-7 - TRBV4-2 CASSQSGTVQLNYEQYF TGTGCCAGCAGCCAATCTGGGACCGTTCAGTTGAACTACGAGCAGTACTTC
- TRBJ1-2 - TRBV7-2 CASSLAPGFNYGYTF TGTGCCAGCAGCTTGGCCCCCGGATTTAACTATGGCTACACCTTC
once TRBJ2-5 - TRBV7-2 CASSLDGVDVETQYF TGTGCCAGCAGCTTAGATGGAGTTGACGTTGAGACCCAGTACTTC
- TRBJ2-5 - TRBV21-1 CASSKVEGRATLPQYF TGTGCCAGCAGCAAAGTCGAAGGACGCGCCACTTTGCCCCAGTACTTC
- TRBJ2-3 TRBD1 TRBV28 CASSTTGQGAIIADTQYF TGTGCCAGCAGTACCACGGGACAGGGGGCGATCATCGCAGATACGCAGTATTTT
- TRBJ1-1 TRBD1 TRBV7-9 CASSFGQGVNTEAFF TGTGCCAGCAGCTTTGGACAGGGGGTGAACACTGAAGCTTTCTTT
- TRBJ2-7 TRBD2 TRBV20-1 CSAREAGGPYEQYF TGCAGTGCTAGAGAGGCGGGAGGGCCCTACGAGCAGTACTTC
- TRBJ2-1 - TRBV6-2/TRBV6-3 CASTSGSLWDEQFF TGTGCCAGCACATCGGGTAGCCTTTGGGATGAGCAGTTCTTC
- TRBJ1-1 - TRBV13 CASSAWGTTEAFF TGTGCCAGCAGCGCCTGGGGGACCACTGAAGCTTTCTTT
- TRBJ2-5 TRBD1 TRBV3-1 CASSQARGQGSFNEQYF TGCGCCAGCAGCCAAGCCCGGGGACAGGGAAGCTTCAATGAGCAGTACTTC
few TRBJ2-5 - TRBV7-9 CASSHDRERTIRETQYF TGTGCCAGCAGCCACGACCGAGAGAGGACCATCCGGGAGACCCAGTACTTC
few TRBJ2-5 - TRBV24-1 CATSDSGLGRPETQYF TGTGCCACCAGTGATTCGGGCTTGGGGCGTCCAGAGACCCAGTACTTC
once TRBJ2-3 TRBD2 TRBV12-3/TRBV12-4 CASSLAPGTSGSRGADTQYF TGTGCCAGCAGTTTAGCGCCGGGGACTAGCGGGAGTAGGGGGGCAGATACGCAGTATTTT
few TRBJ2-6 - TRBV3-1 CASSQHPGQSSGANVLTF TGTGCCAGCAGCCAACATCCGGGACAAAGCTCTGGGGCCAACGTCCTGACTTTC
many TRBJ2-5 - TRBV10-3 CAISDLTGKNQQETQYF TGTGCCATCAGTGATTTAACAGGGAAAAATCAACAAGAGACCCAGTACTTC
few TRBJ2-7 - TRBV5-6 CASSLTGLYYEQYF TGTGCCAGCAGCTTGACGGGACTTTATTACGAGCAGTACTTC
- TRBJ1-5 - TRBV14 CASSQATGTLQHF TGTGCCAGCAGCCAAGCAACAGGGACACTCCAGCATTTT
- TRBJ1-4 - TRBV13 CASSLGNRPPRELFF TGTGCCAGCAGCTTGGGGAATAGGCCGCCCAGGGAACTGTTTTTT
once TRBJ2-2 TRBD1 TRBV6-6 CASLRQGGGELFF TGTGCCAGCCTAAGACAGGGCGGCGGGGAGCTGTTTTTT
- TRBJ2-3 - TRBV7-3 CASSSGRQYSQYF TGTGCCAGCAGCTCGGGTCGCCAGTATTCGCAGTATTTT
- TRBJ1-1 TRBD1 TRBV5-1 CASSLGETGAHAEAFF TGCGCCAGCAGCTTGGGGGAGACAGGGGCCCACGCTGAAGCTTTCTTT
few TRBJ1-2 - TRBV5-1 CASSQTQGNNGYTF TGCGCCAGCAGCCAAACACAGGGAAATAATGGCTACACCTTC
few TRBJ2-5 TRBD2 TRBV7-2 CASLAGAWGTQYF TGTGCCAGTCTAGCGGGAGCTTGGGGGACCCAGTACTTC
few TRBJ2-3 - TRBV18 CASSPLLPGVHTQYF TGTGCCAGCTCACCCCTACTACCGGGAGTCCATACGCAGTATTTT
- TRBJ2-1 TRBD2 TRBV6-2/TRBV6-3 CASSLAGRVIDEQFF TGTGCCAGCAGTTTAGCGGGGAGGGTCATCGATGAGCAGTTCTTC
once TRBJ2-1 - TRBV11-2 CASLRRGYNEQFF TGTGCCAGCCTTCGGCGGGGCTACAATGAGCAGTTCTTC
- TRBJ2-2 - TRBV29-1 CSVELAGLSNTGELFF TGCAGCGTTGAACTGGCGGGCCTGTCGAACACCGGGGAGCTGTTTTTT
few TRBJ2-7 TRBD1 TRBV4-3 CASSQDSLTGTYEQYF TGCGCCAGCAGCCAAGATTCCTTGACAGGGACCTACGAGCAGTACTTC
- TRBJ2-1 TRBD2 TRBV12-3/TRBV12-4 CASSSSASGYNEQFF TGTGCCAGCAGTAGTTCGGCTAGCGGGTACAATGAGCAGTTCTTC
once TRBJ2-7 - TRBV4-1 CASSQDAVLGFGSQYF TGCGCCAGCAGCCAAGATGCCGTTTTGGGGTTCGGATCCCAGTACTTC
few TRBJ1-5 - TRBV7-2 CASSLEGILNQPQHF TGTGCCAGCAGCTTAGAGGGGATTCTCAATCAGCCCCAGCATTTT